Below are 24 T cell receptor beta chains sequenced from a single sample in a study of low-dose radiotherapy and immunotherapy resistance in tumors. The time point: after trial treatment. Treatment of the sample: LDRT plus nivolumab, ipilimumab, low-dose cyclophosphamide and aspirin (RACIN trial). TRAV- and TRBV-specific primers primed first-strand cDNA, covering alpha and beta chains. The authors ran 20 PCR cycles to amplify TCRs with a constant-region primer and V-primer adapter. TCRdb re-called the reads with MiXCR, one entry per CDR3 protein. This table holds 50,000 or so distinct CDR3 sequences, 23% found once. The input for sequencing was PBMCs, taken after low-dose radiotherapy plus immunotherapy. Receptors were obtained from a male donor with prostate cancer.

The V gene is TRBV20-1, the J gene TRBJ2-7; no reliable D call. Trimming pared 0 bases from V and 2 bases from J, leaving 14 bases between. This CDR3 is built from 15 residues. CDR1 DFQATT and CDR2 SNEGSKA come from the germline V gene (reference sequence). DNA for the CDR3: TGCAGTGCTAGAGAGGGGTCCTACGGTGCCTACGAGCAGTACTTC. As protein: CSAREGSYGAYEQYF.

At least ten counts were recorded for this clonotype. This chain uses TRBV20-1 with TRBJ1-1; D possibly corresponds to TRBD1 (5 bases). The CDR3 runs to 11 residues. V dropped 5 bases and J dropped 10 bases, with 14 bases sitting between them. Germline CDR1 reads DFQATT; CDR2 reads SNEGSKA (reference sequence). CDR3 sequence reads: CSADPGRVAFF. The CDR3, as DNA: TGCAGTGCTGATCCGGGACGTGTAGCTTTCTTT.

This chain uses TRBV20-1 with TRBJ2-3; D might be TRBD2 (7 bases). Germline lookup yields CDR1 DFQATT and CDR2 SNEGSKA (reference sequence). The CDR3 spans 15 residues. V shed 1 base and J shed 4 bases, with 15 bases lying between them. Written as DNA, the CDR3 is TGCAGTGCTAGAGTTAGGGGGGGGGCCGCAGATACGCAGTATTTT. Translating it yields CSARVRGGAADTQYF.

This clonotype was detected many times. The V and J genes are TRBV28 and TRBJ2-7, with 11 bases matching TRBD2. The CDR3 has 15 amino acids. Looked up from germline, CDR1 is MDHEN and CDR2 is SYDVKM. Trimming cost V 6 bases and J 7 bases; bases outside gene matches: 11. The CDR3 reads CASSPSSGRIREQYF. CDR3 coding DNA: TGTGCCAGCAGCCCCTCTAGCGGGAGGATCCGAGAGCAGTACTTC.

There are a few counts of this clonotype. The chain recombines TRBV19 with TRBJ2-1; D gene unclear. The CDR3 consists of 11 residues. V lost 7 bases to trimming and J lost 6 bases, with 7 bases between them. Germline lookup yields CDR1 LNHDA and CDR2 SQIVND (reference sequence). The CDR3 DNA reads as TGTGCCAGTAAAGGTGGCAATGAGCAGTTCTTC. The encoded protein is CASKGGNEQFF.

Many counts were recorded for this clonotype. The chain recombines TRBV28 with TRBJ2-6; D is unresolved. The CDR3 has 17 residues. V lost 2 bases and J 3 bases, leaving 14 bases between the germline ends. Germline V CDR1 and CDR2: MDHEN, SYDVKM. The CDR3 reads CASSLLGSPRGANVLTF. In nucleotides, the CDR3 is TGTGCCAGCAGTTTACTTGGATCACCCCGTGGGGCCAACGTCCTGACTTTC.

This clonotype was seen repeatedly, ten times or more. The V gene is TRBV20-1, the J gene TRBJ2-7, with TRBD1 matching over 7 bases. Germline V CDR1 and CDR2: DFQATT, SNEGSKA (reference sequence). V lost 4 bases, J lost 4 bases, and 1 base stayed unmatched. This CDR3 comprises 11 residues. In DNA, the CDR3 is TGCAGTGCTACGACAGGGTACGAGCAGTACTTC. It codes for CSATTGYEQYF.

This clonotype was recorded many times. The chain uses TRBV7-9 and TRBJ2-5, with 10 bases that match TRBD1. The CDR3 length is 15 residues. Germline values: CDR1 SEHNR, CDR2 FQNEAQ (reference sequence). J lost 4 bases, V lost 1 base, and 3 bases had no gene match. CDR3 in DNA: TGTGCCAGCAGCTTAGGACAGGGGGCCGGAGAGACCCAGTACTTC. Translated, it gives CASSLGQGAGETQYF.

This clonotype was counted at least ten times. J is TRBJ1-6 and V is TRBV20-1; a possible D gene is TRBD1 (6 bases). CDR1 is DFQATT, CDR2 SNEGSKA, per germline (reference sequence). The CDR3 contains 16 residues. V shed 0 bases and J shed 7 bases, with 16 bases lying between them. The CDR3: CSARDPAGGSNSPLHF. The CDR3 nucleotides are TGCAGTGCTAGAGATCCCGCGGGGGGCAGCAATTCACCCCTCCACTTT.

Concerning this clonotype: A far larger clone is off by one base, so a read error is likely. The rearrangement links TRBV11-2 to TRBJ1-2; TRBD1 matches 7 bases. The CDR3 sequence is 15 residues long. The V gene end was trimmed by 2 bases and the J gene end by 4 bases; junction bases not matched to a gene: 7. Germline values: CDR1 SGHAT, CDR2 FQNNGV. The CDR3 DNA reads TGTGCCAGCAGCTTATCTACGGGACAGTTCTATGGCTACACCTTC. Translating it yields CASSLSTGQFYGYTF.

Many counts were recorded for this clonotype. This sequence joins TRBV19 and TRBJ1-6; TRBD1 might be the D (6 bases). V was shortened by 3 bases and J by 5 bases, with 14 bases between the two germline ends. The germline V gene encodes CDR1 LNHDA and CDR2 SQIVND (reference sequence). The CDR3 is 16 residues long. CDR3 loop: CASSIRGASNNSPLHF. The CDR3 DNA reads TGTGCCAGTAGTATCCGGGGGGCTTCGAATAATTCACCCCTCCACTTT.

The sample holds many counts of this clonotype. The chain recombines TRBV6-2 or TRBV6-3 with TRBJ2-7; D is unclear. CDR1 is MNHEY, CDR2 SVGEGT, per germline. CDR3 length: 12 residues. V dropped 8 bases and J dropped 1 base, with 9 bases sitting between them. CDR3 nucleotides: TGTGCCAGCGGTCACACTTCCTACGAGCAGTACTTC. Amino acids: CASGHTSYEQYF.

J is TRBJ2-1 and V is TRBV11-3; the D call may be TRBD1 or TRBD2 (5 bases each). V lost 5 bases and J lost 0, with 11 bases in between. CDR3 size: 15 residues. Germline CDR1 is SGHNT and CDR2 is YENEEA. Written as DNA, the CDR3 is TGTGCCAGCAGCCCCGGGACGACCTCCTACAATGAGCAGTTCTTC. Translated: CASSPGTTSYNEQFF.

The chain has TRBV2 and TRBJ1-2, with 10 nucleotides matching TRBD1. Unmatched junction bases numbered 4, after V lost 5 bases and J lost 1 base. The CDR3 runs to 15 residues. The V gene's germline CDR1 is SNHLY and CDR2 FYNNEI. CDR3 amino acids: CASSSGTGVNYGYTF. The DNA for the CDR3 is TGTGCCAGCAGTTCTGGGACAGGGGTTAACTATGGCTACACCTTC. The variable domain in full, with the rest retrieved from reference TRBV2 and TRBJ1-2, is EPEVTQTPSHQVTQMGQEVILRCVPISNHLYFYWYRQILGQKVEFLVSFYNNEISEKSEIFDDQFSVERPDGSNFTLKIRSTKLEDSAMYFCASSSGTGVNYGYTFGSGTRLTVV.

This clonotype was picked up many times. The V and J genes are TRBV7-6 and TRBJ1-5, with 9 bases lining up with TRBD1. The ends lost 5 bases at V and 2 bases at J; junction bases unmatched: 10. Germline lookup yields CDR1 SGHVS and CDR2 FNYEAQ. The CDR3 length is 17 residues. CDR3 region: CASSQNTGGVGNQPQHF. In nucleotides, the CDR3 is TGTGCCAGCAGCCAGAACACAGGGGGCGTCGGCAATCAGCCCCAGCATTTT.

The sample holds many counts of this clonotype. The chain uses TRBV12-3 or TRBV12-4 and TRBJ1-2; D remains ambiguous. This CDR3 has 15 residues. V was pared by 0 bases and J by 4 bases, with 12 bases between. This chain's CDR3 is CASSLAPRSTYGYTF. CDR3 coding DNA: TGTGCCAGCAGTTTAGCACCACGAAGTACCTATGGCTACACCTTC.

This clonotype was seen many times. The V gene is TRBV5-8, the J gene TRBJ2-3, with D hard to call. CDR3 length: 12 residues. Between the trimmed V and J ends, which lost 5 bases and 3 bases, there was a span of 7 bases. In germline, CDR1 is SGHTS, CDR2 YDEGEE. The CDR3 is CASRLYTDTQYF. The CDR3 coding sequence is TGTGCCAGCAGATTGTATACAGATACGCAGTATTTT.

V usage is TRBV5-4 and J usage is TRBJ1-1; D gene unclear. V was shortened by 0 bases and J by 6 bases, with 6 bases between the two germline ends. Germline CDR1 is SGHNT and CDR2 is YYREEE (reference sequence). This CDR3 has 12 amino acids. CDR3 amino acids: CASSLGLAEAFF. The CDR3 DNA reads TGTGCCAGCAGCTTGGGCCTCGCTGAAGCTTTCTTT. The whole variable domain, filled in from reference TRBV5-4 and TRBJ1-1, reads ETGVTQSPTHLIKTRGQQVTLRCSSQSGHNTVSWYQQALGQGPQFIFQYYREEENGRGNFPPRFSGLQFPNYSSELNVNALELDDSALYLCASSLGLAEAFFGQGTRLTVV.

The chain recombines TRBV4-1 with TRBJ2-1; 8 bases are a match to TRBD2. The CDR3 sequence is 15 residues long. V lost 1 base, J lost 3 bases, and 2 bases stayed unmatched. Germline CDR1 reads MGHRA; CDR2 reads YSYEKL. CDR3 region: CASSQGAGVYNEQFF. CDR3 sequence (DNA): TGCGCCAGCAGCCAAGGAGCGGGGGTCTACAATGAGCAGTTCTTC.

The table lists this clonotype with many counts. The chain carries TRBV20-1 and TRBJ2-3; 15 bases align to TRBD2. The CDR3 contains 14 residues. Germline CDR1 DFQATT, CDR2 SNEGSKA (reference sequence). V shed 6 bases and J 6 bases; nucleotides not matched to a gene: 4. The chain's CDR3 is CSARTSGGDDTQYF. CDR3 in DNA: TGCAGTGCGAGGACTAGCGGGGGGGACGATACGCAGTATTTT.

This clonotype was detected many times. The CDR3 coding sequence is TGCAGTGCTAGACCCCTGACAGGGAGGGGGGAGACCCAGTACTTC. Its translation is CSARPLTGRGETQYF. The chain uses TRBV20-1 and TRBJ2-5; D could derive from TRBD1 or TRBD2 (7 bases each). The V gene lost 2 bases and the J gene lost 5 bases, with 18 bases spanning the gap. Germline loops: CDR1 DFQATT, CDR2 SNEGSKA (reference sequence). This CDR3 contains 15 residues.

The chain has TRBV24-1 and TRBJ2-7; D assignment may be TRBD1 or TRBD2 (6 bases each). The CDR3 runs 14 residues. Trimming cost V 5 bases and J 0 bases, with 10 bases left between them. Per the germline V gene, CDR1 is KGHDR and CDR2 is SFDVKD. The CDR3 loop reads CATSAEGGSYEQYF. The CDR3, as DNA: TGTGCCACCAGTGCTGAGGGGGGCTCCTACGAGCAGTACTTC.

This clonotype was detected ten times or more. V usage is TRBV20-1 and J usage is TRBJ2-1; 9 positions match TRBD1. The CDR3 covers 14 residues. V lost 7 bases, J lost 3 bases, and 7 bases stayed unmatched. The V gene's germline CDR1 is DFQATT and CDR2 SNEGSKA (reference sequence). CDR3 in amino acids: CSVQGASLYNEQFF. DNA of the CDR3: TGCAGTGTACAGGGGGCTTCTCTCTACAATGAGCAGTTCTTC.

The chain links TRBV12-3 or TRBV12-4 to TRBJ2-1; D remains unclear. The germline V and J ends were trimmed by 11 bases and 0 bases, with 11 bases remaining between them. The CDR3 has 13 residues. CDR3 sequence reads: CASRRSSYNEQFF. CDR3 in DNA: TGTGCCTCCCGACGGAGCTCCTACAATGAGCAGTTCTTC.